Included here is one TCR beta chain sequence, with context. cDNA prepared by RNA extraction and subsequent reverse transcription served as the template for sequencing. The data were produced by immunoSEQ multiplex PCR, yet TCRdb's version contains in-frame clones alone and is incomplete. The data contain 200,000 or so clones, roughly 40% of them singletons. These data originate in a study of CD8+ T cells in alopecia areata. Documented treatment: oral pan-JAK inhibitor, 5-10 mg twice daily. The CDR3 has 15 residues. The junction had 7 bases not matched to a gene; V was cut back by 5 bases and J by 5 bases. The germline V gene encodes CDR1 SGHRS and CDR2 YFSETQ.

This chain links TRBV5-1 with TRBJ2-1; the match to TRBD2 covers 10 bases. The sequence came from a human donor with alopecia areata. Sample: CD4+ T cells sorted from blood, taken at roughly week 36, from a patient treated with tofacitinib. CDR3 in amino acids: CASSFLAGVNNEQFF. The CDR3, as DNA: TGCGCCAGCAGTTTCCTAGCGGGGGTGAACAATGAGCAGTTCTTC.